This T cell receptor beta chain is drawn from a study of patients and donors after allogeneic stem cell transplantation. MiXCR was run by TCRdb on the RT-PCR reads, yielding one entry per CDR3 protein. The table lists approximately 150,000 distinct CDR3 sequences, approximately 25% of them singletons, with roughly 26% in the top ten. Sequencing was carried out using blood, either unsorted or a sorted T cell fraction (not recorded which). This TCR derives from a human donor who was either an allogeneic HSCT recipient or a stem cell or donor lymphocyte infusion donor (not recorded which). It is not recorded whose cells these are; they may come from a transplant donor.

For the CDR3, the DNA is TGCGCCAGCAGACAACCCGGAGGACAGGGAACAGATACGCAGTATTTT. Protein product: CASRQPGGQGTDTQYF. The gene calls are TRBV5-1 and TRBJ2-3; 8 positions agree with TRBD1. The CDR3 is made up of 16 amino acids. V lost 5 bases to trimming and J lost 3 bases; unmatched junction nucleotides: 11. CDR1 and CDR2 from the germline V gene are SGHRS and YFSETQ.